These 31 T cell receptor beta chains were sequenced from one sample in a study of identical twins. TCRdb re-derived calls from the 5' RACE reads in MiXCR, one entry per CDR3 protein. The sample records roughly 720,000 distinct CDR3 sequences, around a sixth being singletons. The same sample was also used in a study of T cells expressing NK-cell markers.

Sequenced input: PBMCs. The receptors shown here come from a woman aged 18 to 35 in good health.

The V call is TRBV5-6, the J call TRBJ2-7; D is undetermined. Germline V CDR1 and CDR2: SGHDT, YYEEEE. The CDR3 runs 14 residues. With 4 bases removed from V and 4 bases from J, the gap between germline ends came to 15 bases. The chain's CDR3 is CASSPVRTPYEQYF. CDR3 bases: TGTGCCAGCAGCCCTGTACGGACCCCTTACGAGCAGTACTTC.

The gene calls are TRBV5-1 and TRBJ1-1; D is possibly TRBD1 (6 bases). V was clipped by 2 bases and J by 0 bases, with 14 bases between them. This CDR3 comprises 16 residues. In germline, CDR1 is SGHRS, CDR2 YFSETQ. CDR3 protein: CASSLRGAGVNTEAFF. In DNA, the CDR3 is TGCGCCAGCAGCTTACGAGGTGCAGGGGTGAACACTGAAGCTTTCTTT.

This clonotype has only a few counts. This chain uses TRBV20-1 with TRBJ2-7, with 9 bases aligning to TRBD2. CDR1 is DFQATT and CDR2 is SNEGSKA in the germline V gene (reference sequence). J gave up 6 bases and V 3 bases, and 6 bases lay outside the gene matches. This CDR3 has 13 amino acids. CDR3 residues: CSARVGLALEQYF. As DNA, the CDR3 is TGCAGTGCTAGGGTGGGACTAGCTCTCGAGCAGTACTTC.

For the CDR3, the DNA is TGTGCCAGCAGCTTTGTCTCTCCCCTGGAGCAGTACTTC. Its protein is CASSFVSPLEQYF. V and J are TRBV11-2 and TRBJ2-7; D not resolved. Germline loops: CDR1 SGHAT, CDR2 FQNNGV. This CDR3 comprises 13 residues. V was clipped by 3 bases and J by 7 bases, with 13 bases between them. The variable domain in full, completed from reference TRBV11-2 and TRBJ2-7, reads EAGVAQSPRYKIIEKRQSVAFWCNPISGHATLYWYQQILGQGPKLLIQFQNNGVVDDSQLPKDRFSAERLKGVDSTLKIQPAKLEDSAVYLCASSFVSPLEQYFGPGTRLTVT.

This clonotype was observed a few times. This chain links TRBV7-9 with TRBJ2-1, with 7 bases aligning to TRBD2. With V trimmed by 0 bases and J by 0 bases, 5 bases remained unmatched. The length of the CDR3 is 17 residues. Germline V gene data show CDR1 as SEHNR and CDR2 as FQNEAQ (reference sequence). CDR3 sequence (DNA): TGTGCCAGCAGCTTAGCGTCAGCGGGGAACTCCTACAATGAGCAGTTCTTC. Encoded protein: CASSLASAGNSYNEQFF.

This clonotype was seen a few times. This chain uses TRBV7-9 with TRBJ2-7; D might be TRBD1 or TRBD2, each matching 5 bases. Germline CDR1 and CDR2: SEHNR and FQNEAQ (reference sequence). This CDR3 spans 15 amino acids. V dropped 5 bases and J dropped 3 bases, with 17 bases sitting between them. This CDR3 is CASSATGTAIYEQYF. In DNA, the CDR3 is TGTGCCAGCAGCGCTACCGGGACCGCTATCTACGAGCAGTACTTC.

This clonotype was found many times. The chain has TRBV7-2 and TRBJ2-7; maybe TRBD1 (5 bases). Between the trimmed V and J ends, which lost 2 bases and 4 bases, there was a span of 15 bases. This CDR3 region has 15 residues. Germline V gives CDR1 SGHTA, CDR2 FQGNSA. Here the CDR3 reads CASSLRTNPGYEQYF. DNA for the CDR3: TGTGCCAGCAGCTTAAGAACAAACCCAGGGTACGAGCAGTACTTC.

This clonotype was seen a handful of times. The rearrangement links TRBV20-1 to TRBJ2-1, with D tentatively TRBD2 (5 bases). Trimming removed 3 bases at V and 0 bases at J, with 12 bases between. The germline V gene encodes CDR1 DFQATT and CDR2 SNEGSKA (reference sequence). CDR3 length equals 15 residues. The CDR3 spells CSASEDLSSYNEQFF. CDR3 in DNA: TGCAGTGCTAGCGAGGACTTGAGCTCCTACAATGAGCAGTTCTTC.

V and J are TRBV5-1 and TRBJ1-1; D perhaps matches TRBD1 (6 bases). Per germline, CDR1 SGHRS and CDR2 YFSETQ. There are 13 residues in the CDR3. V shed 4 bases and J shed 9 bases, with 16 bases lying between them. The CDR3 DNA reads TGCGCCAGCAGCCCGGTGACAGGTTACAAAGCTTTCTTT. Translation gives CASSPVTGYKAFF.

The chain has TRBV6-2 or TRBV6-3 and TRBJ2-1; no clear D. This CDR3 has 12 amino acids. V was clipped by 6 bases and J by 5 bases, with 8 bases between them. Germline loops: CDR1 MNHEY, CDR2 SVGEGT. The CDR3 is CASSRINNEQFF. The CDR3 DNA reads TGTGCCAGCAGCCGCATAAACAATGAGCAGTTCTTC.

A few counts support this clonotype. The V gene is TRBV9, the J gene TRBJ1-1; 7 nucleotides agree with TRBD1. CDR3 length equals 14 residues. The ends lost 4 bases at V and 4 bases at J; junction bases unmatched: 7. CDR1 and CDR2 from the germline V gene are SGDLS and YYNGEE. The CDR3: CASSITGAPTEAFF. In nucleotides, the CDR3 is TGTGCCAGCAGCATCACAGGGGCGCCCACTGAAGCTTTCTTT.

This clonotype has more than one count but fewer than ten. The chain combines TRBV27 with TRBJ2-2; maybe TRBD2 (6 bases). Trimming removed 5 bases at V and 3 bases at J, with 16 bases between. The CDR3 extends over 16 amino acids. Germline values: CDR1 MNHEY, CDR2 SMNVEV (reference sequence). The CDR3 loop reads CASSHPTERDTGELFF. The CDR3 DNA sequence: TGTGCCAGCAGTCACCCCACAGAGCGGGACACCGGGGAGCTGTTTTTT.

The CDR3 spells CSAQLAGAYNEQFF. The CDR3 DNA sequence: TGCAGTGCCCAGCTAGCGGGAGCTTACAATGAGCAGTTCTTC. V gene TRBV20-1 combines with J gene TRBJ2-1; 10 nucleotides line up with TRBD2. The CDR3 loop spans 14 amino acids. V lost 6 bases, J lost 4 bases, and 6 bases stayed unmatched. Germline assignment: CDR1 DFQATT and CDR2 SNEGSKA (reference sequence).

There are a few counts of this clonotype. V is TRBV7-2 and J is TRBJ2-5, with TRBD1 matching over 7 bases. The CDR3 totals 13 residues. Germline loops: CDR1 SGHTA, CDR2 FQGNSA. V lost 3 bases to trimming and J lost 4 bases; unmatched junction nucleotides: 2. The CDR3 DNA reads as TGTGCCAGCAGCTTCCACAGGGGAGAGACCCAGTACTTC. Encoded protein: CASSFHRGETQYF. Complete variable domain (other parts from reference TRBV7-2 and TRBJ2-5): GAGVSQSPSNKVTEKGKDVELRCDPISGHTALYWYRQSLGQGLEFLIYFQGNSAPDKSGLPSDRFSAERTGGSVSTLTIQRTQQEDSAVYLCASSFHRGETQYFGPGTRLLVL.

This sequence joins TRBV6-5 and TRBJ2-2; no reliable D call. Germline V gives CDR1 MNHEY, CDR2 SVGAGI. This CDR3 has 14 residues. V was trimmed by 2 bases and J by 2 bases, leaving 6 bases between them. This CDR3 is CASSYPPNTGELFF. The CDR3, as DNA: TGTGCCAGCAGTTACCCCCCAAACACCGGGGAGCTGTTTTTT.

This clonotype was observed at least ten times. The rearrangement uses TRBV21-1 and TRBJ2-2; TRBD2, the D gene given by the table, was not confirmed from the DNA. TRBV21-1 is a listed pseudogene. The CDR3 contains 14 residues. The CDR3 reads CANSSSTNTGELFF. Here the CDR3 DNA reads TGTGCCAATTCTAGCAGCACGAACACCGGGGAGCTGTTTTTT.

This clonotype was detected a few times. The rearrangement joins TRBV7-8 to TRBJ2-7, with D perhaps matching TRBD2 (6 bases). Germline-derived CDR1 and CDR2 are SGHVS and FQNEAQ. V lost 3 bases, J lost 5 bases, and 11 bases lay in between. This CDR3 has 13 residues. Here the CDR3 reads CASSFPGVDEQYF. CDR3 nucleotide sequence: TGTGCCAGCAGCTTTCCGGGGGTGGACGAGCAGTACTTC.

The CDR3 loop reads CSARVPGSTGANVLTF. The CDR3 region has the DNA TGCAGTGCTAGAGTACCGGGCTCTACTGGGGCCAACGTCCTGACTTTC. The chain has TRBV20-1 and TRBJ2-6; D uncertain. The CDR3 is 16 residues long. Trimming removed 1 base at V and 2 bases at J, with 12 bases between. In germline, CDR1 is DFQATT, CDR2 SNEGSKA (reference sequence).

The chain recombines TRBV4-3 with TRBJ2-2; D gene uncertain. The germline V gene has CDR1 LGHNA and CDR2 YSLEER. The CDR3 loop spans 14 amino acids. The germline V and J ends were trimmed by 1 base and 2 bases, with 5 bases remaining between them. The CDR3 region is CASSQGINTGELFF. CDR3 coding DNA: TGCGCCAGCAGCCAAGGAATTAACACCGGGGAGCTGTTTTTT.

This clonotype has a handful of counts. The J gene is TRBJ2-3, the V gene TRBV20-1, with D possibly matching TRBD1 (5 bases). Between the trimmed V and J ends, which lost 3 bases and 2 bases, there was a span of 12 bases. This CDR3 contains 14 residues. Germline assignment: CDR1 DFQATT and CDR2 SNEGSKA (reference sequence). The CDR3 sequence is CSARGRAATDTQYF. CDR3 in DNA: TGCAGTGCTAGGGGCAGGGCCGCCACAGATACGCAGTATTTT.

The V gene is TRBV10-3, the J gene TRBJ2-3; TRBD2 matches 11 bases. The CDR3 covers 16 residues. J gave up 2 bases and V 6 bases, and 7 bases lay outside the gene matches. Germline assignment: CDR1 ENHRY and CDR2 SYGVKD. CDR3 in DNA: TGTGCCATCAGCGCGGGACTAGCGGACCCCACAGATACGCAGTATTTT. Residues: CAISAGLADPTDTQYF.

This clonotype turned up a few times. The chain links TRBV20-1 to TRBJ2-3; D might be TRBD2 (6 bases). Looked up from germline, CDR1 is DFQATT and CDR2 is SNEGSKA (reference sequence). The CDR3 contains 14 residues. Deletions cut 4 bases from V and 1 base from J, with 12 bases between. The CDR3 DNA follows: TGCAGTGCTAATGTGCGGGGAGGCACAGATACGCAGTATTTT. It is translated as CSANVRGGTDTQYF.

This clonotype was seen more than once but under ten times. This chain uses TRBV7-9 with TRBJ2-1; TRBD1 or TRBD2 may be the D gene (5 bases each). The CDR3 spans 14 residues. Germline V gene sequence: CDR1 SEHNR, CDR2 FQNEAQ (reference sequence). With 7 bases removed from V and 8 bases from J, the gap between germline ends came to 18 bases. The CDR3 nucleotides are TGTGCCAGCACCCCAAGTTGGAGAGGGGATGAGCAGTTCTTC. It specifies CASTPSWRGDEQFF.

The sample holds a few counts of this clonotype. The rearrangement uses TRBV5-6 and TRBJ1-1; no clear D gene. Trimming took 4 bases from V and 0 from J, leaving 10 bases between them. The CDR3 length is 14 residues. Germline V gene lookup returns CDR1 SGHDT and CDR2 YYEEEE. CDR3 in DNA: TGTGCCAGCAGCCCCAAGGATTTGAACACTGAAGCTTTCTTT. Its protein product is CASSPKDLNTEAFF.

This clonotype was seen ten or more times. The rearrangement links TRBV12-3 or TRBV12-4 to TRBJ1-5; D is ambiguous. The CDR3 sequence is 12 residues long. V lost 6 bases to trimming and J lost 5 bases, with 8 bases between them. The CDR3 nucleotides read TGTGCCAGCAGCTTGAGGGATCAGCCCCAGCATTTT. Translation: CASSLRDQPQHF.

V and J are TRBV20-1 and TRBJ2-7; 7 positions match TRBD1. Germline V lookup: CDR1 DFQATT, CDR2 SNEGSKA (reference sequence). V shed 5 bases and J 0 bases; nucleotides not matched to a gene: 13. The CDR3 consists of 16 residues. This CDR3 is CSAYSPADRSSYEQYF. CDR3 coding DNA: TGCAGTGCTTACTCCCCCGCGGACAGGAGCTCCTACGAGCAGTACTTC.

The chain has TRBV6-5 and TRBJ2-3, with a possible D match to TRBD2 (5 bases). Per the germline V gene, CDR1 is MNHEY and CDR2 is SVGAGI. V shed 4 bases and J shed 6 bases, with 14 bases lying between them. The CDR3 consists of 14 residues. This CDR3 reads CASSFRLSQDTQYF. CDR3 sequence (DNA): TGTGCCAGCAGTTTCAGACTAAGTCAGGATACGCAGTATTTT.

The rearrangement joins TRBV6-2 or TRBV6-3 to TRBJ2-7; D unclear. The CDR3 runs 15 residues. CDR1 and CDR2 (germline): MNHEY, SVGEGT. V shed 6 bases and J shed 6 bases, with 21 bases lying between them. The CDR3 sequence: CASSSPRSSKSEQYF. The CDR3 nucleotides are TGTGCCAGCAGCAGTCCCCGCTCGTCTAAGTCCGAGCAGTACTTC.

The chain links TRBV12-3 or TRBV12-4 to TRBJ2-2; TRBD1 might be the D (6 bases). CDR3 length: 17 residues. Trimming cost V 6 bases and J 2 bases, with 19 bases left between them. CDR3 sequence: CASSPQTGHFNTGELFF. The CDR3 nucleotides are TGTGCCAGCAGCCCCCAAACGGGACACTTTAACACCGGGGAGCTGTTTTTT.

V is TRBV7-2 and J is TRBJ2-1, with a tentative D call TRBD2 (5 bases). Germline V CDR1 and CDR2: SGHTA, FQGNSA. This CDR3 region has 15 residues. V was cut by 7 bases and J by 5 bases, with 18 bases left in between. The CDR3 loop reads CASTPTRRSNNEQFF. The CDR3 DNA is TGTGCCAGCACGCCTACTAGGCGGAGTAACAATGAGCAGTTCTTC.

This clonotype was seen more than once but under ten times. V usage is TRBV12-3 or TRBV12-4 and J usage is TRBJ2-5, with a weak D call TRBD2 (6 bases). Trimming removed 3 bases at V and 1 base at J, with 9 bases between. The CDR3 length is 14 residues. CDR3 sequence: CASSLAGLQETQYF. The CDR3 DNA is TGTGCCAGCAGTTTGGCGGGACTCCAAGAGACCCAGTACTTC.